The present T cell receptor beta chain was sequenced within a study of T cells in Graves' hyperthyroidism and ophthalmopathy. Study results and limitations: In the analysis, a 13 V-J model separated ophthalmopathy from stable hyperthyroidism. The model anticipated ophthalmopathy a median about six months pre-onset. Among thyroid clonotypes expanded above 0.001, most also appeared in blood.

Using RNA transcripts as the source, TCR beta CDR3 regions were amplified. Using the HTBI primer set, a first-round RT-PCR was run on the TCR CDR3. TCRdb reprocessed the multiplex PCR reads via MiXCR and lists one record per CDR3 protein. The data contain hundreds of thousands of distinct CDR3 sequences, around a fifth of them singletons. Per germline, CDR1 PRHDT and CDR2 FYEKMQ (reference sequence). The ends were cut back, 3 bases at V and 5 bases at J, with 10 bases in the middle. The length of the CDR3 is 14 residues. This clonotype was seen more than once but under ten times. Its cognate antigen is unknown.

The chain recombines TRBV13 with TRBJ2-2; D is perhaps TRBD1 (6 bases). The receptor's source is a woman aged 70-85 years with Graves' ophthalmopathy. The sequenced material came from blood. CDR3: CASSLGALTGELFF. In DNA form, the CDR3 reads TGTGCCAGCAGCTTGGGGGCATTGACCGGGGAGCTGTTTTTT. Drawing the rest from reference TRBV13 and TRBJ2-2, the complete variable domain is AAGVIQSPRHLIKEKRETATLKCYPIPRHDTVYWYQQGPGQDPQFLISFYEKMQSDKGSIPDRFSAQQFSDYHSELNMSSLELGDSALYFCASSLGALTGELFFGEGSRLTVL.